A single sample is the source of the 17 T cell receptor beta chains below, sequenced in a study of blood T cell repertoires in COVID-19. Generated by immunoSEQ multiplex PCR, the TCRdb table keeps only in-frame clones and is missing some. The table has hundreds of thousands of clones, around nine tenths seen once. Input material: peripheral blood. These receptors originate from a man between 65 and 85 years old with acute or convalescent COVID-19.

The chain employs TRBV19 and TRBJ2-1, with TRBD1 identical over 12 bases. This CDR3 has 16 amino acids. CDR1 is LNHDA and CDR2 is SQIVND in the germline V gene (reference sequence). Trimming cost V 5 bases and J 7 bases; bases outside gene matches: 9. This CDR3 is CASSVEGQGALNEQFF. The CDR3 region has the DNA TGTGCCAGTAGTGTCGAGGGACAGGGGGCGCTGAATGAGCAGTTCTTC.

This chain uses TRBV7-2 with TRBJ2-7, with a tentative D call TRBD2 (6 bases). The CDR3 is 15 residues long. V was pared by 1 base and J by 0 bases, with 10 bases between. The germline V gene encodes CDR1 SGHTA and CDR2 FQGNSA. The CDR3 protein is CASSLVGGNSYEQYF. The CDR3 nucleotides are TGTGCCAGCAGCTTAGTTGGGGGGAACTCCTACGAGCAGTACTTC.

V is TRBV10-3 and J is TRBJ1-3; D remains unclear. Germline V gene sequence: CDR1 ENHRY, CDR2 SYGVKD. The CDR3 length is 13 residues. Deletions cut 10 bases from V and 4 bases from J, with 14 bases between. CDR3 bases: TGTGCCACCCGGGAGGGCTCGGGAAACACCATATATTTT. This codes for CATREGSGNTIYF.

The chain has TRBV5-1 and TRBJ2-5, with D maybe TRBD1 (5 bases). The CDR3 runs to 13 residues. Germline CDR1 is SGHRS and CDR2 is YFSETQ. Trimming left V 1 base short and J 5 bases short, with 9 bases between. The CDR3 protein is CASSLRGGETQYF. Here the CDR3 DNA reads TGCGCCAGCAGCTTGAGGGGTGGCGAGACCCAGTACTTC.

The CDR3 DNA is TGCAGCGCCCTGACAGGTACGGTGTCGAAGACCCAGTACTTC. As protein: CSALTGTVSKTQYF. This chain joins TRBV29-1 and TRBJ2-5, with D maybe TRBD1 (6 bases). The CDR3 spans 14 residues. The germline CDR1 and CDR2 sequences are SQVTM and ANQGSEA. V was pared by 7 bases and J by 6 bases, with 21 bases between.

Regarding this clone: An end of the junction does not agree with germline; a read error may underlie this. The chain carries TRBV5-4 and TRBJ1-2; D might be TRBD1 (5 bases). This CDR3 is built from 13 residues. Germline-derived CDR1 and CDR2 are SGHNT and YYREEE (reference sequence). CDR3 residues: CASSLDTGYGYTF. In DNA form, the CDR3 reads TGTGCCAGCAGTTTGGACACCGGGTATGGCTACACCTTC.

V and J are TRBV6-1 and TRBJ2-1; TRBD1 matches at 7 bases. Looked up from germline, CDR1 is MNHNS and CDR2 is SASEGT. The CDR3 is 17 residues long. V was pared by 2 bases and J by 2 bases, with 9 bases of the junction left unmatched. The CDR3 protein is CASSELRGSLTYNEQFF. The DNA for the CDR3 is TGTGCCAGCAGTGAACTCAGGGGGTCGTTGACCTACAATGAGCAGTTCTTC.

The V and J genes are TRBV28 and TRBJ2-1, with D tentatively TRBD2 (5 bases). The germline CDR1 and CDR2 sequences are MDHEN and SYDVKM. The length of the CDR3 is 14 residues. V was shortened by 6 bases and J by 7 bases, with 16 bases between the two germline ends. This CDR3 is CASRIGGLGNEQFF. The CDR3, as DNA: TGTGCCAGCAGGATCGGCGGGTTGGGGAATGAGCAGTTCTTC. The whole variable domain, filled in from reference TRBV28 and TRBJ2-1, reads DVKVTQSSRYLVKRTGEKVFLECVQDMDHENMFWYRQDPGLGLRLIYFSYDVKMKEKGDIPEGYSVSREKKERFSLILESASTNQTSMYLCASRIGGLGNEQFFGPGTRLTVL.

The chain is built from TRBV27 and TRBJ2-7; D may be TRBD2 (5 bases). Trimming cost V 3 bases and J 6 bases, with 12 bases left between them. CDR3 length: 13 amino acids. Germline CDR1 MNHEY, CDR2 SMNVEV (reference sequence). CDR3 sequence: CASSLTRAVEQYF. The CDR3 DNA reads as TGTGCCAGCAGTTTGACGAGAGCGGTCGAGCAGTACTTC.

In DNA, the CDR3 is TGTGCCAGCAGCTTAGATCTTCTGGCTAGCGGGAACACCGGGGAGCTGTTTTTT. It is translated as CASSLDLLASGNTGELFF. The chain links TRBV7-9 to TRBJ2-2, with 7 bases lining up with TRBD2. The CDR3 runs 18 residues. Germline V gene lookup returns CDR1 SEHNR and CDR2 FQNEAQ (reference sequence). Losses at the gene ends were 1 base for V and 1 base for J; bases not matched to a gene: 9.

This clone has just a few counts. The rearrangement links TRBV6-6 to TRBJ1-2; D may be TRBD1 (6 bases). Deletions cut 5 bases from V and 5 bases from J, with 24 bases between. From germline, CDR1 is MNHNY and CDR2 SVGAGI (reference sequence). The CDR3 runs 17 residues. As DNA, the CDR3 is TGTGCCAGCAGTCAGACCGGGACACGTATCATGGGGTATGGCTACACCTTC. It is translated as CASSQTGTRIMGYGYTF.

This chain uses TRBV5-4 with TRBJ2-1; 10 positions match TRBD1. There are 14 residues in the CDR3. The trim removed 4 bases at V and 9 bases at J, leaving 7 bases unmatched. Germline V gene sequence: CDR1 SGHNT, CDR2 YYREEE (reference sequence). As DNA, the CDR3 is TGTGCCAGCAGCCCCGACAGGGGGCGGGGTGAGCAGTTCTTC. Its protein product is CASSPDRGRGEQFF. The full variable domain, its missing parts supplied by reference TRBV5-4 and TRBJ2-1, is ETGVTQSPTHLIKTRGQQVTLRCSSQSGHNTVSWYQQALGQGPQFIFQYYREEENGRGNFPPRFSGLQFPNYSSELNVNALELDDSALYLCASSPDRGRGEQFFGPGTRLTVL.

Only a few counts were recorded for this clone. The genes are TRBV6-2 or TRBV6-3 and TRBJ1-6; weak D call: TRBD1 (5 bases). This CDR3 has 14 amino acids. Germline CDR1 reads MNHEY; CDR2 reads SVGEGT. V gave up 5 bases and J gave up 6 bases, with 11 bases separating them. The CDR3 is CASSGRGRNSPLHF. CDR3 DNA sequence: TGTGCCAGCAGTGGTAGGGGCCGTAATTCACCCCTCCACTTT.

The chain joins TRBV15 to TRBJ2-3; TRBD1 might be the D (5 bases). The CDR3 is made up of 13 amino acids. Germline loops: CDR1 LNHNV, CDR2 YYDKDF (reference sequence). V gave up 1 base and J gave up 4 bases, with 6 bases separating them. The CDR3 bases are TGTGCCACCAGCAGAGGGGGCCCAGATACGCAGTATTTT. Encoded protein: CATSRGGPDTQYF. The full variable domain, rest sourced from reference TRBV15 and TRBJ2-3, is DAMVIQNPRYQVTQFGKPVTLSCSQTLNHNVMYWYQQKSSQAPKLLFHYYDKDFNNEADTPDNFQSRRPNTSFCFLDIRSPGLGDTAMYLCATSRGGPDTQYFGPGTRLTVL.

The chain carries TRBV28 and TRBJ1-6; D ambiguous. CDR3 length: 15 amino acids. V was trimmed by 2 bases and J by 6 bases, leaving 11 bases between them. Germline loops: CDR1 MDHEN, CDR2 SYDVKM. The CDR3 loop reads CASSLVGGSNSPLHF. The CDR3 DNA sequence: TGTGCCAGCAGTTTAGTGGGAGGTTCTAATTCACCCCTCCACTTT.

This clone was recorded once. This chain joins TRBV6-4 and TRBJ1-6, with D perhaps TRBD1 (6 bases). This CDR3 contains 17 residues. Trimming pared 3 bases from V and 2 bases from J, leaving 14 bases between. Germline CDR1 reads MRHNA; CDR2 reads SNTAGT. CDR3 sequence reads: CASSEEPTGTYNSPLHF. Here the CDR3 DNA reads TGTGCCAGCAGTGAGGAACCAACAGGGACCTATAATTCACCCCTCCACTTT.

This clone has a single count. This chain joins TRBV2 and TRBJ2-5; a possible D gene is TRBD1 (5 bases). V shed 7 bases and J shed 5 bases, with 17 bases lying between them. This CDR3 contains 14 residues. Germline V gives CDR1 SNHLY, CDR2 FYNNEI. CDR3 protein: CASTDEQVGETQYF. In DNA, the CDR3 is TGTGCCAGCACGGATGAACAGGTCGGGGAGACCCAGTACTTC.